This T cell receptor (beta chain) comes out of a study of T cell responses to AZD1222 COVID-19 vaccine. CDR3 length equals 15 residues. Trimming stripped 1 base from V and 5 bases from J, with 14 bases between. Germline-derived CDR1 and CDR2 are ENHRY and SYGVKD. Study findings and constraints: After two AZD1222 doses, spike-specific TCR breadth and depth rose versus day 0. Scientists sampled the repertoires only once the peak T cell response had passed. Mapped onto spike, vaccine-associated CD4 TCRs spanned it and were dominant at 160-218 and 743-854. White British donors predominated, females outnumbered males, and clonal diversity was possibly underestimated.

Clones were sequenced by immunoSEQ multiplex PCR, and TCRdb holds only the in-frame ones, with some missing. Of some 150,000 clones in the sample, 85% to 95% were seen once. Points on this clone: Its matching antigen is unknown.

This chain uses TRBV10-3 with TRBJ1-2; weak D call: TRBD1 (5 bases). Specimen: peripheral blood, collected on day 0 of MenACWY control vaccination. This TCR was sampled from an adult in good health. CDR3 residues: CAISELSGSLYGYTF. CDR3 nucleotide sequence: TGTGCCATCAGTGAGTTGTCAGGGAGTTTATATGGCTACACCTTC.